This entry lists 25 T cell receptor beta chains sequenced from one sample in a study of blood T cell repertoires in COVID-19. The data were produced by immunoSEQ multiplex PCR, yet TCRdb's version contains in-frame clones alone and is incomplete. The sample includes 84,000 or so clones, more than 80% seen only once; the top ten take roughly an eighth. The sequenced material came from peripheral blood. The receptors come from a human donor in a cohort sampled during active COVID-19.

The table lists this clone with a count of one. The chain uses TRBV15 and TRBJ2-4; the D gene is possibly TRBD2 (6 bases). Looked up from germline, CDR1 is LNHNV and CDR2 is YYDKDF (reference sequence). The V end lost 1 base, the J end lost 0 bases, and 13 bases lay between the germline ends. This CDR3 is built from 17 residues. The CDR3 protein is CATSRVVGGLAKNIQYF. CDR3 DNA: TGTGCCACCAGCAGAGTGGTTGGGGGGTTAGCCAAAAACATTCAGTACTTC.

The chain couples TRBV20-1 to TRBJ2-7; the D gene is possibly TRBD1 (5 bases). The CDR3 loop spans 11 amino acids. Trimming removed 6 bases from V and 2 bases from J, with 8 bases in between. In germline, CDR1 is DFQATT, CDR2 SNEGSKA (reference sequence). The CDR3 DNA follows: TGCAGTGCCAAACAGGCCTACGAGCAGTACTTC. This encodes CSAKQAYEQYF.

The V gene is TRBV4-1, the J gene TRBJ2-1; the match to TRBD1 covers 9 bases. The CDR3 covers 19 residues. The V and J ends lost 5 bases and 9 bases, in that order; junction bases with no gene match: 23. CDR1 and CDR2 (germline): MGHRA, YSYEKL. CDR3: CASSKRTGAMGAKDGEQFF. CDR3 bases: TGCGCCAGCAGCAAAAGGACAGGGGCTATGGGGGCCAAGGACGGTGAGCAGTTCTTC.

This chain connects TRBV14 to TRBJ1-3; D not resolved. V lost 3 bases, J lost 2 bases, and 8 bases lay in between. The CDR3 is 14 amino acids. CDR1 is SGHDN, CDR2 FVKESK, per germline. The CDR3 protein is CASSHLAAGNTIYF. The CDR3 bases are TGTGCCAGCAGCCACCTGGCAGCTGGAAACACCATATATTTT.

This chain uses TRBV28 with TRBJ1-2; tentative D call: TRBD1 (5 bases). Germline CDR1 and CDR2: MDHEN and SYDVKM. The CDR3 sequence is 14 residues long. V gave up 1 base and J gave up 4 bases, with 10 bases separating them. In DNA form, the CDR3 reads TGTGCCAGCAGTTTATACAGGAGAGGCTATGGCTACACCTTC. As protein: CASSLYRRGYGYTF.

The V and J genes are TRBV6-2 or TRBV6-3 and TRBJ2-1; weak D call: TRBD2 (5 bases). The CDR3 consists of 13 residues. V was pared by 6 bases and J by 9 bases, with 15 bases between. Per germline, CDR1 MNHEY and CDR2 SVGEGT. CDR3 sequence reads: CASSLHGRGEQFF. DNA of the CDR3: TGTGCCAGCAGCCTTCACGGACGGGGTGAGCAGTTCTTC.

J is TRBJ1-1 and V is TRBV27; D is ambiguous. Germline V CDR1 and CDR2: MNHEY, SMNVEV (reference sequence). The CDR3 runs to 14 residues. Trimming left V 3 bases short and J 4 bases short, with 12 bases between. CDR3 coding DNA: TGTGCCAGCAGTTTGGGTGGGAGTATCACTGAAGCTTTCTTT. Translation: CASSLGGSITEAFF.

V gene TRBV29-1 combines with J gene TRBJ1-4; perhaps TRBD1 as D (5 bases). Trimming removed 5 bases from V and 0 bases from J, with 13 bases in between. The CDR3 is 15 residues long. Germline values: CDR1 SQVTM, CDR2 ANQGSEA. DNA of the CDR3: TGCAGCGTTTTTCGACAGATTGCAACTAATGAAAAACTGTTTTTT. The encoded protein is CSVFRQIATNEKLFF.

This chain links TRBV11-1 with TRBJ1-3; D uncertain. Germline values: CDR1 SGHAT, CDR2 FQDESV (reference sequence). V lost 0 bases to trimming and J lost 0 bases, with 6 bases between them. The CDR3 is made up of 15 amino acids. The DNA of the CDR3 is TGTGCCAGCAGCTTAGCGTCGGGCTCTGGAAACACCATATATTTT. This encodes CASSLASGSGNTIYF.

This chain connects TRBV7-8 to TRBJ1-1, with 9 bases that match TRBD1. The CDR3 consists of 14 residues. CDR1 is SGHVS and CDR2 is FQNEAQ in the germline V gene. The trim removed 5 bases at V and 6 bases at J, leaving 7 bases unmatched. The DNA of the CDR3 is TGTGCCAGCAGCCCGGGACAGGGAACATCTGAAGCTTTCTTT. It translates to CASSPGQGTSEAFF.

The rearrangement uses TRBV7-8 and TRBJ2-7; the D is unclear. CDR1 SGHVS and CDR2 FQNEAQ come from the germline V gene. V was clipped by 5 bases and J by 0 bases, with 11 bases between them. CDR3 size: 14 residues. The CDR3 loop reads CASSETHSSYEQYF. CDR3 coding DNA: TGTGCCAGCAGCGAGACCCACAGCTCCTACGAGCAGTACTTC. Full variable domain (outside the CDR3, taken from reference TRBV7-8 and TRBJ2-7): GAGVSQSPRYKVAKRGQDVALRCDPISGHVSLFWYQQALGQGPEFLTYFQNEAQLDKSGLPSDRFFAERPEGSVSTLKIQRTQQEDSAVYLCASSETHSSYEQYFGPGTRLTVT.

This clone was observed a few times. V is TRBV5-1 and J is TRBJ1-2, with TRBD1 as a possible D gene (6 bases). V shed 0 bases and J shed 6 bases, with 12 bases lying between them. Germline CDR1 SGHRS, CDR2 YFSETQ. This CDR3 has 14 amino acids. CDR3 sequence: CASSLAQQGDGYTF. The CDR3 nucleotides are TGCGCCAGCAGCTTGGCCCAACAGGGCGATGGCTACACCTTC.

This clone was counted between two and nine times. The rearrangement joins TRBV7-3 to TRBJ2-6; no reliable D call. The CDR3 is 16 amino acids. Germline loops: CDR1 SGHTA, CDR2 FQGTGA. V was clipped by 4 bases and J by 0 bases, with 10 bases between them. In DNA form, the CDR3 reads TGTGCCAGCAGCTCCTCTAGGTACTCTGGGGCCAACGTCCTGACTTTC. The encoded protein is CASSSSRYSGANVLTF.

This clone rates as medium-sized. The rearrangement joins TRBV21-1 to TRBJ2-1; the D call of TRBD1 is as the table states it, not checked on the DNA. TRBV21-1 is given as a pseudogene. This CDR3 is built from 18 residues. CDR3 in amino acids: CASSLFSQGIESYNEQFF. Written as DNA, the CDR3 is TGTGCCAGCAGCCTCTTCTCACAGGGAATAGAGTCCTACAATGAGCAGTTCTTC.

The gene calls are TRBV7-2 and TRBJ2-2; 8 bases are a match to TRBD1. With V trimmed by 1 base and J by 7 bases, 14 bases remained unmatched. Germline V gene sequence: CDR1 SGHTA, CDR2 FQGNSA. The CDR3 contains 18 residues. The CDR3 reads CASSLVSSRGHGGGELFF. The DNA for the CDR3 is TGTGCCAGCAGCTTAGTCAGTAGCAGGGGGCATGGTGGCGGGGAGCTGTTTTTT.

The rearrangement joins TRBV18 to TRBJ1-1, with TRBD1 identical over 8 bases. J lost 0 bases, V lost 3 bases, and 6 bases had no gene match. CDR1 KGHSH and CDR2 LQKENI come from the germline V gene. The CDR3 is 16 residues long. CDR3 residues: CASSPAGGRMNTEAFF. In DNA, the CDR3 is TGTGCCAGCTCACCCGCAGGGGGCAGAATGAACACTGAAGCTTTCTTT. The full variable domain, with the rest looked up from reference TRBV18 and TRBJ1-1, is NAGVMQNPRHLVRRRGQEARLRCSPMKGHSHVYWYRQLPEEGLKFMVYLQKENIIDESGMPKERFSAEFPKEGPSILRIQQVVRGDSAAYFCASSPAGGRMNTEAFFGQGTRLTVV.

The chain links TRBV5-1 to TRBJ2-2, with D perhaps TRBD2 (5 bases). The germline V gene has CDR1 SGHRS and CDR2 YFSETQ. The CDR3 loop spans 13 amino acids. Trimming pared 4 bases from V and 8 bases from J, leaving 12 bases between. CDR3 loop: CASSPPGSGELFF. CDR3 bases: TGCGCCAGCAGCCCTCCGGGGAGTGGGGAGCTGTTTTTT.

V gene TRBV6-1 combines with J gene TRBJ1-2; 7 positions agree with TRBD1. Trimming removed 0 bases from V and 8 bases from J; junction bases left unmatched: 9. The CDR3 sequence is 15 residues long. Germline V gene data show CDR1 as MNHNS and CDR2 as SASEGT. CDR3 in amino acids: CASSEAHHRGEGYTF. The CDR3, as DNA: TGTGCCAGCAGTGAAGCACACCACAGGGGAGAAGGCTACACCTTC.

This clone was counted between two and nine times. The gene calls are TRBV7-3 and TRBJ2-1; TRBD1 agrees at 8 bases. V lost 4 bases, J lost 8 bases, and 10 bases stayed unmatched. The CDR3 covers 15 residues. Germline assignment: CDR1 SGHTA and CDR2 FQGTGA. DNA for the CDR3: TGTGCCAGCAGCTCCGCGACAGGGGAAATCGATGAGCAGTTCTTC. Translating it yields CASSSATGEIDEQFF.

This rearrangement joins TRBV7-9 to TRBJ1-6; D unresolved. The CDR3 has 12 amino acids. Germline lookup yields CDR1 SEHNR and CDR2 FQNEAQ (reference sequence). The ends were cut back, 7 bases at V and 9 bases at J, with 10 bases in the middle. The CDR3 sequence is CASTLAGSPLHF. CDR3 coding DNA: TGTGCCAGCACCCTCGCGGGTTCACCCCTCCACTTT.

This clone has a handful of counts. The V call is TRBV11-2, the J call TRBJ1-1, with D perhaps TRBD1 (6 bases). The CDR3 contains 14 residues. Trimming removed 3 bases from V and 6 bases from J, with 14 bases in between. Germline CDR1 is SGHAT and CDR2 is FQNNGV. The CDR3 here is CASSFFRGGSEAFF. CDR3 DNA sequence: TGTGCCAGCAGCTTCTTCAGGGGAGGGTCTGAAGCTTTCTTT. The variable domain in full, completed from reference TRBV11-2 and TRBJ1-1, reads EAGVAQSPRYKIIEKRQSVAFWCNPISGHATLYWYQQILGQGPKLLIQFQNNGVVDDSQLPKDRFSAERLKGVDSTLKIQPAKLEDSAVYLCASSFFRGGSEAFFGQGTRLTVV.

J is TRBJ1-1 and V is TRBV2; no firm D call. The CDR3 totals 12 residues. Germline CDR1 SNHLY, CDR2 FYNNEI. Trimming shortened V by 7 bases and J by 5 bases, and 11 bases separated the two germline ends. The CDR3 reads CASKIWRTEAFF. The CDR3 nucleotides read TGTGCCAGCAAAATTTGGCGGACTGAAGCTTTCTTT.

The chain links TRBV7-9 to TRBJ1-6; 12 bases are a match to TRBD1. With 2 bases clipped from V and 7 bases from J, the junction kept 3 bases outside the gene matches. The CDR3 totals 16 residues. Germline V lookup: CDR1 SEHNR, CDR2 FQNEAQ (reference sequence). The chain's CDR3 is CASSLRDRGQNSPLHF. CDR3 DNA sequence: TGTGCCAGCAGCTTAAGGGACAGGGGGCAGAATTCACCCCTCCACTTT.

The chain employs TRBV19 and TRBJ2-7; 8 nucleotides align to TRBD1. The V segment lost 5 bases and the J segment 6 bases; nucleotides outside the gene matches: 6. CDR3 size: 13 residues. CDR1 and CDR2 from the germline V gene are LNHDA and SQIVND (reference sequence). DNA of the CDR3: TGTGCCAGTAGTGCCCAGACAGGGGCCGAGCAGTACTTC. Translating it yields CASSAQTGAEQYF. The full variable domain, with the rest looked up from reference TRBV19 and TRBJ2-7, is DGGITQSPKYLFRKEGQNVTLSCEQNLNHDAMYWYRQDPGQGLRLIYYSQIVNDFQKGDIAEGYSVSREKKESFPLTVTSAQKNPTAFYLCASSAQTGAEQYFGPGTRLTVT.

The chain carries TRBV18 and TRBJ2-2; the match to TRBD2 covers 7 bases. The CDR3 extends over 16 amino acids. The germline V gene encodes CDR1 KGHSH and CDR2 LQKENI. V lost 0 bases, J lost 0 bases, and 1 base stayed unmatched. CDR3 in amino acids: CASSPPGGTNTGELFF. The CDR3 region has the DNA TGTGCCAGCTCACCACCCGGGGGGACGAACACCGGGGAGCTGTTTTTT.